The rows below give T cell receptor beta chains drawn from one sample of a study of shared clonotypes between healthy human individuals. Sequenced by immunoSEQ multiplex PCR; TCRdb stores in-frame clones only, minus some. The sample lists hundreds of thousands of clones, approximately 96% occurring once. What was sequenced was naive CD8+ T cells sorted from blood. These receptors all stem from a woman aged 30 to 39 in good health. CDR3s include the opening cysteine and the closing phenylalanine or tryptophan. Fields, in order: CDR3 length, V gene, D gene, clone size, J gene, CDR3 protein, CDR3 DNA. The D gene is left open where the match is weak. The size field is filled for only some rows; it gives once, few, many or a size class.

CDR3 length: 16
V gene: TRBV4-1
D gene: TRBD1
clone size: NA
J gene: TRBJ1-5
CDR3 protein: CASSRLLTGDNQPQHF
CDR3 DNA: TGCGCCAGCAGCCGACTACTTACAGGGGATAATCAGCCCCAGCATTTT

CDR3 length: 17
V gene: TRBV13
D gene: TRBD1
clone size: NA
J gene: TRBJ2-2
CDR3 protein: CASSLPAGGAYTGELFF
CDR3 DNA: TGTGCCAGCAGCTTACCGGCAGGGGGCGCATACACCGGGGAGCTGTTTTTT

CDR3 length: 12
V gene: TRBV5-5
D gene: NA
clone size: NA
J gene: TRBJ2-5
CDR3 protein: CASSLVPETQYF
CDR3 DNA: TGTGCCAGCAGCTTGGTCCCAGAGACCCAGTACTTC

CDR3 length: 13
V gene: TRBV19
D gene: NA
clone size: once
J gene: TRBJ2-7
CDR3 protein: CASSGAGSYEQYF
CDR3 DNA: TGTGCCAGTAGTGGGGCGGGCTCCTACGAGCAGTACTTC

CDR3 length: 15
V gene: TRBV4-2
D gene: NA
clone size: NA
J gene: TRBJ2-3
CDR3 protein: CASSQAVREADTQYF
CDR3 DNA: TGTGCCAGCAGCCAAGCCGTTCGGGAAGCAGATACGCAGTATTTT

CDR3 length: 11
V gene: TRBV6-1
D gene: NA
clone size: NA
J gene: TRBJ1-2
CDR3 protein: CASSVMYGYTF
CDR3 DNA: TGTGCCAGCAGTGTTATGTATGGCTACACCTTC

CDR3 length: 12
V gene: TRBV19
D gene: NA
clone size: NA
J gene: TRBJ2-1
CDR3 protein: CASSTSGNEQFF
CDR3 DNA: TGTGCCAGTAGTACGTCTGGCAATGAGCAGTTCTTC

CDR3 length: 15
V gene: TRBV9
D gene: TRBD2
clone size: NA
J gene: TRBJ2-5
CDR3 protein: CASSATSGGQETQYF
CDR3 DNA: TGTGCCAGCAGCGCGACTAGCGGGGGCCAAGAGACCCAGTACTTC

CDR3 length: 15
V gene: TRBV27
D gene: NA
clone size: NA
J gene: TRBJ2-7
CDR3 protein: CASSGGDRPSYEQYF
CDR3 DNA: TGTGCCAGCAGTGGCGGGGACAGACCATCCTACGAGCAGTACTTC

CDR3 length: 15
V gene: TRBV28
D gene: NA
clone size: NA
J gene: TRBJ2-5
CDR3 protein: CASSPQGGRGETQYF
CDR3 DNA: TGTGCCAGCAGTCCCCAGGGGGGCCGGGGTGAGACCCAGTACTTC

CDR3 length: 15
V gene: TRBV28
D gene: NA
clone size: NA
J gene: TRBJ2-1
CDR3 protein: CASRPRDGLLEEQFF
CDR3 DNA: TGTGCCAGCAGGCCCCGGGACGGACTATTAGAGGAGCAGTTCTTC

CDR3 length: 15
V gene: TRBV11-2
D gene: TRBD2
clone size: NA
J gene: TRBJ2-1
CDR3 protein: CASTPLAGPPNEQFF
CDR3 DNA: TGTGCCAGCACCCCCCTAGCGGGACCCCCCAATGAGCAGTTCTTC

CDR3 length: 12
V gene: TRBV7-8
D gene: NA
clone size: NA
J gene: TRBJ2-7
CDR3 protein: CASSLGVYEQYF
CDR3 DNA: TGTGCCAGCAGCTTAGGAGTATACGAGCAGTACTTC

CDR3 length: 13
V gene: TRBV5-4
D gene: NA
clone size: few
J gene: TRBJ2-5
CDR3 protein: CASSLESEETQYF
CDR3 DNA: TGTGCCAGCAGCTTGGAGTCGGAGGAGACCCAGTACTTC

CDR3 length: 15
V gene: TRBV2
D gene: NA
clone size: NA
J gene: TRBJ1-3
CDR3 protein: CATLVTDTRGNTIYF
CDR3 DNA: TGTGCCACCTTGGTGACAGACACTCGGGGAAACACCATATATTTT

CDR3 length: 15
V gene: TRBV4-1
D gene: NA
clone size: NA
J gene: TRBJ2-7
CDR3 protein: CASSQASHRPYEQYF
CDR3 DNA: TGCGCCAGCAGCCAGGCTTCCCACAGACCCTACGAGCAGTACTTC

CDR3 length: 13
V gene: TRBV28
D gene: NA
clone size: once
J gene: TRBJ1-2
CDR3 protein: CASREQGNYGYTF
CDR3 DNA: TGTGCCAGCAGAGAGCAGGGGAACTATGGCTACACCTTC

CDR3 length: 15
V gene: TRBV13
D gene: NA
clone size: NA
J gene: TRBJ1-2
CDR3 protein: CASSSQGFPNYGYTF
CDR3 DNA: TGTGCCAGCAGCTCTCAGGGGTTTCCTAACTATGGCTACACCTTC

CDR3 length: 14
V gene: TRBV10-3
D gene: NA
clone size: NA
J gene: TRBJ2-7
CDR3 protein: CAISEVGSSYEQYF
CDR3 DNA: TGTGCCATCAGTGAGGTCGGGAGCTCCTACGAGCAGTACTTC

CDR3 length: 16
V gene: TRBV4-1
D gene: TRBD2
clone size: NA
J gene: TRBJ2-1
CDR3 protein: CASSHSGTSGSGEQFF
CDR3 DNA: TGCGCCAGCAGCCATTCCGGGACTAGCGGGAGTGGTGAGCAGTTCTTC

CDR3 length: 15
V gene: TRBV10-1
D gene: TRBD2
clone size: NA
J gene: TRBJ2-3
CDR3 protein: CASSALAGQTDTQYF
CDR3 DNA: TGCGCCAGCAGTGCATTAGCGGGCCAAACAGATACGCAGTATTTT

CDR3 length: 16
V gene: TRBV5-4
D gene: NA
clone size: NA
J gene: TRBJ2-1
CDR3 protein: CASSLSEGRSYNEQFF
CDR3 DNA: TGTGCCAGCAGCTTGTCGGAGGGGAGGTCCTACAATGAGCAGTTCTTC

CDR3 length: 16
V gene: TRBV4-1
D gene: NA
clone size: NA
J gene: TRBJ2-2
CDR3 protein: CASSHLTGDPSGELFF
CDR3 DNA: TGCGCCAGCAGCCATTTAACGGGAGACCCCAGCGGGGAGCTGTTTTTT

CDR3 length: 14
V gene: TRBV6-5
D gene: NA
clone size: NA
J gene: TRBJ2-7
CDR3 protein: CASSPLVQVYEQYF
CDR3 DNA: TGTGCCAGCAGTCCGCTAGTACAGGTCTACGAGCAGTACTTC

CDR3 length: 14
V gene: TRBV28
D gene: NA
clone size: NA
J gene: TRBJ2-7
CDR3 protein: CASSQQGFGYEQYF
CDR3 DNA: TGTGCCAGCAGTCAACAGGGTTTCGGGTACGAGCAGTACTTC

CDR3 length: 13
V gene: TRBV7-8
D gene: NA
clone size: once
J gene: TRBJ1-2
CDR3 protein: CASSLGPDYGYTF
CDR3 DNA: TGTGCCAGCAGCTTAGGTCCAGACTATGGCTACACCTTC

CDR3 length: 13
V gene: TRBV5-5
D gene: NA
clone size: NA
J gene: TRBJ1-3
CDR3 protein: CASSPGSGDTIYF
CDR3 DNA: TGTGCCAGCAGTCCAGGGTCCGGGGACACCATATATTTT

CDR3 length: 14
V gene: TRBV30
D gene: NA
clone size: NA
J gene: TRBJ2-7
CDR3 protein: CAWGRDTEEYEQYF
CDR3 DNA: TGTGCCTGGGGCCGGGACACGGAGGAGTACGAGCAGTACTTC

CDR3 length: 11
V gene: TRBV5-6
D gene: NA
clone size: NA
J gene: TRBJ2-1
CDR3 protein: CASSLGPEQFF
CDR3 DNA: TGTGCCAGCAGCTTGGGGCCTGAGCAGTTCTTC

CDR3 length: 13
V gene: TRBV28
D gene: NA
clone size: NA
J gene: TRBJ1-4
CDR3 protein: CASSLARNEKLFF
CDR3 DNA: TGTGCCAGCAGTTTAGCCAGAAATGAAAAACTGTTTTTT

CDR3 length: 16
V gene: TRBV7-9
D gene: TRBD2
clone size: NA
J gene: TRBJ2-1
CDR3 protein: CASSHRAAGAGNEQFF
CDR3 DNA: TGTGCCAGCAGCCATCGGGCGGCGGGAGCCGGCAATGAGCAGTTCTTC

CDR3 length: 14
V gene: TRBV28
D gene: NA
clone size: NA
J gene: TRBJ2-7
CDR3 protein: CASSFGYFSGEQYF
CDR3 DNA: TGTGCCAGCTCCTTTGGTTATTTCTCGGGGGAGCAGTACTTC

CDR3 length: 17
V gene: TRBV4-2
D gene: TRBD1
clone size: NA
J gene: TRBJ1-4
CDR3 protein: CASSRLSTGGASEKLFF
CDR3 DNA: TGTGCCAGCAGCCGATTATCGACAGGGGGCGCTTCGGAAAAACTGTTTTTT